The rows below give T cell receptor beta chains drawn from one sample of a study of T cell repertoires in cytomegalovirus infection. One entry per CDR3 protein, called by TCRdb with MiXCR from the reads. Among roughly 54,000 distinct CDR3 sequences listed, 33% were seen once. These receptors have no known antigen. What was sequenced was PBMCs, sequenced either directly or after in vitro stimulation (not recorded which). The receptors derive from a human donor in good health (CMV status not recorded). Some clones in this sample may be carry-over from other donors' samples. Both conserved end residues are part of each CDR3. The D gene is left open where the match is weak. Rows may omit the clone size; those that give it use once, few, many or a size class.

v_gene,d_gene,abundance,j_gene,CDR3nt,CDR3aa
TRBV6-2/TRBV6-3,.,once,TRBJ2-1,TGTGCCAGCAGTTACGAAGGCGGGTCTAGTGAGCAGTTCTTC,CASSYEGGSSEQFF
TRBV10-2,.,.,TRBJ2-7,TGCGCCAGCAGTGAGTCGGGGGTGTGGTCCTACGAGCAGTACTTC,CASSESGVWSYEQYF
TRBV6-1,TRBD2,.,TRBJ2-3,TGTGCCAGCAACTTAGCGGGAGGCCTGTGGGATACGCAGTATTTT,CASNLAGGLWDTQYF
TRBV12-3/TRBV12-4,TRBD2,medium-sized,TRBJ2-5,TGTGCCAGCAGTCCAGGGATTGCGGGGGGGTCAGAGACCCAGTACTTC,CASSPGIAGGSETQYF
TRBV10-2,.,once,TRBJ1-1,TGCGCCAGCAGTGAAGGGTACCTGAACACTGAAGCTTTCTTT,CASSEGYLNTEAFF
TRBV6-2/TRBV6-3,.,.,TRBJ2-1,TGTGCCAGCAGAATGGGCCGAGGCTACAATGAGCAGTTCTTC,CASRMGRGYNEQFF
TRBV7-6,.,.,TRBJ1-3,TGTGCCAGCAGCAGGTCGTCGGGAAACACCATATATTTT,CASSRSSGNTIYF
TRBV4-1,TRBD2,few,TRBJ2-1,TGCGCCAGCAGCCAAACTAGCGGGAGTAGCGATGAGCAGTTCTTC,CASSQTSGSSDEQFF
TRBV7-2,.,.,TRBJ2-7,TGTGCCAGCAGCTTAGTATGGCGGGGCTACGAGCAGTACTTC,CASSLVWRGYEQYF
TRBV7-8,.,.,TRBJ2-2,TGTGCCAGCAGCTTAGGCCTCCCCCCCGGGGAGCTGTTTTTT,CASSLGLPPGELFF
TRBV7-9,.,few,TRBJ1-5,TGTGCCAGCAGCCGTACCGCGGAGGGTCAGCCCCAGCATTTT,CASSRTAEGQPQHF
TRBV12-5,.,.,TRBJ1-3,TGTGCTAGTGGTTTGGTCGGCACCATATATTTT,CASGLVGTIYF
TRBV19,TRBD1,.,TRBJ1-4,TGTGCCAGTAGTAAGACCCGACAGGGTCTACCGGAAAAACTGTTTTTT,CASSKTRQGLPEKLFF
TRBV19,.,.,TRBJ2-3,TGTGCCAGTAGTATAGGGGATACGCAGTATTTT,CASSIGDTQYF
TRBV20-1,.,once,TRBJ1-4,TGCAGTGCTAGAAGGCCTCCCCCTAATGAAAAACTGTTTTTT,CSARRPPPNEKLFF
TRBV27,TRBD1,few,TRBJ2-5,TGTGCCAGCAGGACAGGGGGCGGAGAGACCCAGTACTTC,CASRTGGGETQYF
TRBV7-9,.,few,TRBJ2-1,TGTGCCAGCAGCTCCCCACTTAGGGGGGATTACAATGAGCAGTTCTTC,CASSSPLRGDYNEQFF
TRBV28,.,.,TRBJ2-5,TGTGCCAGCAGTCCCTTCACTACATTCCTCCAAGAGACCCAGTACTTC,CASSPFTTFLQETQYF
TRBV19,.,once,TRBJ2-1,TGTGCCAGTAGTGTAGCGGCTAACTCCTACAATGAGCAGTTCTTC,CASSVAANSYNEQFF
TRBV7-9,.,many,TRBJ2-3,TGTGCCAGCAGCTTATGGGTTGGGGCCGTGACAGATACGCAGTATTTT,CASSLWVGAVTDTQYF
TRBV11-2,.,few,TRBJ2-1,TGTGCCAGCAGCTTTAGAACTAGCCGCTCGAGCTCCTACAATGAGCAGTTCTTC,CASSFRTSRSSSYNEQFF
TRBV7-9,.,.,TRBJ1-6,TGTGCCAGCAGCTCGGACGGCTATAATTCACCCCTCCACTTT,CASSSDGYNSPLHF
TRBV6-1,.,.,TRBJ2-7,TGTGCCAGCAGCCGGGGCGGGTCAACCTACGAGCAGTACTTC,CASSRGGSTYEQYF
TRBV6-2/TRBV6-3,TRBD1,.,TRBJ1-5,TGTGCCAGCAGTTACTCGACAGGGTATAGCAATCAGCCCCAGCATTTT,CASSYSTGYSNQPQHF
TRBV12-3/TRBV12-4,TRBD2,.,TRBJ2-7,TGTGCCAGCACCAACAGCGGGGGCTCCTACGAGCAGTACTTC,CASTNSGGSYEQYF
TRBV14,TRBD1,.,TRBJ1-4,TGTGCCAGCAGCCAAGTGCGGGACAGACCGAATGAAAAACTGTTTTTT,CASSQVRDRPNEKLFF
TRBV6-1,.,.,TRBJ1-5,TGTGCCAGCAGTGAACAGGGAATCAGGCAGCCCCAGCATTTT,CASSEQGIRQPQHF
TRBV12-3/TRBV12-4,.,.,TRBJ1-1,TGTGCCAGCAGTTCCACAGGGAGGAACACTGAAGCTTTCTTT,CASSSTGRNTEAFF
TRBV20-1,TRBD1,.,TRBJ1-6,TGCAGTGCCCAGGGGGGGGGTGTTAACTCACCCCTCCACTTT,CSAQGGGVNSPLHF
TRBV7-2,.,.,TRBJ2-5,TGTGCCAGCAGCCTGAGACAGAGAGAGGAAGAGACCCAGTACTTC,CASSLRQREEETQYF
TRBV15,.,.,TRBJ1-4,TGTGCCACCAGCAGAGAGGCGTACAGCCCTACAACTAATGAAAAACTGTTTTTT,CATSREAYSPTTNEKLFF
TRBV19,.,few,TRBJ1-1,TGTGCCAGTAGTAGCCCCACGTCTTTGAACACTGAAGCTTTCTTT,CASSSPTSLNTEAFF
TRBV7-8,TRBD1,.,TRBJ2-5,TGTGCCAGCAGACAGGGGGAGGAGACCCAGTACTTC,CASRQGEETQYF
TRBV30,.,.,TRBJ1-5,TGTGCCTGGAGTGTAATCCGGGGTGGGTCCCAGCATTTT,CAWSVIRGGSQHF
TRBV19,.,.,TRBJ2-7,TGTGCCAGTAGTATAGATCGTCGGCAGCCCGGACCCGAGCAGTACTTC,CASSIDRRQPGPEQYF
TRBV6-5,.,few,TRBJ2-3,TGTGCCAGCAGTTACCCGGGCACAGATACGCAGTATTTT,CASSYPGTDTQYF
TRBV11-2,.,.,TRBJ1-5,TGTGCCAGCAGCTACCAGAGCAATCAGCCCCAGCATTTT,CASSYQSNQPQHF
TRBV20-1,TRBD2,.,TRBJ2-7,TGCAGTGCCCTAGAGGTAGCGGGGAGGAGTAGCGAGCAGTACTTC,CSALEVAGRSSEQYF
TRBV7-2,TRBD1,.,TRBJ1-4,TGTGCCAGCAGCCCTCCCGCCGCAGGGGGCACTGAAAAACTGTTTTTT,CASSPPAAGGTEKLFF
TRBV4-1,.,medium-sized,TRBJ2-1,TGCGCCAGCAGCCACTACAATGAGCAGTTCTTC,CASSHYNEQFF
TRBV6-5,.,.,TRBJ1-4,TGTGCCAGCAGTTACTCGGACGGGGAAGGGGAAAAACTGTTTTTT,CASSYSDGEGEKLFF
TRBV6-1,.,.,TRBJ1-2,TGTGCCAGCACCATAGCGGGGAACTATGGCTACACCTTC,CASTIAGNYGYTF